This T cell receptor beta chain derives from a study of T-cell reconstitution after alpha-beta-depleted transplantation in children. The V end lost 5 bases, the J end lost 5 bases, and 18 bases lay between the germline ends. CDR1 is SQVTM, CDR2 ANQGSEA, per germline. The length of the CDR3 is 14 residues. The TCRbeta library incorporated unique molecular identifiers. TCRdb re-analysed the PCR reads in MiXCR, keeping a single row per CDR3 protein. This table holds 500,000 to 600,000 distinct CDR3 sequences, around 19% found once. This clonotype was seen only a few times. The starting material was PBMCs from the stem cell graft donor, obtained from the stem cell graft. The chain links TRBV29-1 to TRBJ1-1, with D unresolved. The sequence came from a human donor who donated a stem cell graft to a child with acute lymphoblastic leukemia. CDR3 sequence: CSVTQLGPQTEAFF. In DNA form, the CDR3 reads TGCAGCGTTACTCAACTAGGACCGCAGACTGAAGCTTTCTTT.